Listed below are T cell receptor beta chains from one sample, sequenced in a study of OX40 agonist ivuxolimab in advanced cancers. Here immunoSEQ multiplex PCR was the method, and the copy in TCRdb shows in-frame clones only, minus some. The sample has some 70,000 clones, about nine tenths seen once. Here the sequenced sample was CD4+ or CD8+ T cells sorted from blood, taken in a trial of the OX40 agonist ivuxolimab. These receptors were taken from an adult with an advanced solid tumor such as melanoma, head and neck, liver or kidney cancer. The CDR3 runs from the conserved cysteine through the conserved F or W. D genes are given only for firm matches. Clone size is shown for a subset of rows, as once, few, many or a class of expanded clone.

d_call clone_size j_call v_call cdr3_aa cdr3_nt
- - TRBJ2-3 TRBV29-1 CSTSKGGTDTQYF TGCAGCACCTCCAAGGGGGGGACAGATACGCAGTATTTT
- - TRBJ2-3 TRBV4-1 CATQGLGGSDTQYF TGCGCCACCCAGGGATTGGGGGGTTCAGATACGCAGTATTTT
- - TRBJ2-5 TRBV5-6 CASSFLAGQETQYF TGTGCCAGCAGCTTTCTCGCGGGGCAAGAGACCCAGTACTTC
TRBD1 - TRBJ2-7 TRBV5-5 CASSLGTGGTYEQYF TGTGCCAGCAGCTTGGGGACAGGGGGAACCTACGAGCAGTACTTC
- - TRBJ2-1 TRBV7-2 CASSLGGRVFEQFF TGTGCCAGCAGCTTAGGTGGTAGGGTGTTTGAGCAGTTCTTC
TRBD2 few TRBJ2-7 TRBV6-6 CASSLPRGGLYEQYF TGTGCCAGCAGCCTACCCCGGGGGGGTCTCTACGAGCAGTACTTC
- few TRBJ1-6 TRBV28 CASSLEWSPLHF TGTGCCAGCAGTTTGGAGTGGTCACCCCTCCACTTT
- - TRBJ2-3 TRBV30 CASGQWDTQYF TGTGCTTCGGGGCAGTGGGATACGCAGTATTTT
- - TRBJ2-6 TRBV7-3 CASGGAPGANVLTF TGTGCCAGCGGCGGGGCGCCTGGGGCCAACGTCCTGACTTTC
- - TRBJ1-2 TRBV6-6 CASSYNRNRDGYTF TGTGCCAGCAGTTACAACAGAAACAGGGATGGCTACACCTTC
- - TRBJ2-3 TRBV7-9 CASSLAGQPGTDTQYF TGTGCCAGCAGCTTAGCCGGACAGCCCGGCACAGATACGCAGTATTTT
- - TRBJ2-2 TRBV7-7 CASSLERGTGELFF TGTGCCAGCAGCTTAGAACGGGGCACCGGGGAGCTGTTTTTT
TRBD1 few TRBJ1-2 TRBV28 CASRTSGQGNYGYTF TGTGCCAGCAGAACCTCGGGACAGGGCAACTATGGCTACACCTTC
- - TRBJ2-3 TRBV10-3 CAIRGSLGDTDTQYF TGTGCCATCAGGGGGAGTCTCGGGGACACAGATACGCAGTATTTT
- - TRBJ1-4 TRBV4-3 CASSQAGEGYNEKLFF TGCGCCAGCAGCCAAGCCGGAGAGGGTTATAATGAAAAACTGTTTTTT
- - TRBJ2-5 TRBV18 CASSPAGIRRRQETQYF TGTGCCAGCTCACCCGCGGGGATAAGACGGCGCCAAGAGACCCAGTACTTC
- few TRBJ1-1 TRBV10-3 CAISSSPRNTEAFF TGTGCCATCAGTTCAAGTCCGAGGAACACTGAAGCTTTCTTT
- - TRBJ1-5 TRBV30 CAWSRGATQPQHF TGTGCCTGGTCCCGGGGGGCTACTCAGCCCCAGCATTTT
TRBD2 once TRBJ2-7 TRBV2 CATRFGTSDSYEQYF TGTGCCACCAGGTTTGGGACTAGCGACTCCTACGAGCAGTACTTC
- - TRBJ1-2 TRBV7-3 CASSRQGGINYGYTF TGTGCCAGCAGCCGTCAGGGAGGAATCAACTATGGCTACACCTTC
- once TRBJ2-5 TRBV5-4 CASSLGTQETQYF TGTGCCAGCAGCTTGGGGACTCAAGAGACCCAGTACTTC
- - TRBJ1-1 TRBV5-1 CASSLNRDTEAFF TGCGCCAGCAGCCTAAACAGGGACACTGAAGCTTTCTTT
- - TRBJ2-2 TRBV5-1 CASSASLGGNTGELFF TGCGCCAGCAGCGCCTCACTGGGGGGGAACACCGGGGAGCTGTTTTTT
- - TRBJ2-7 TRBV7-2 CASSLVRGRESEQYF TGTGCCAGCAGCTTAGTGCGTGGCAGGGAGAGCGAGCAGTACTTC
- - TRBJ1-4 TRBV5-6 CASSFGGREKLFF TGTGCCAGCAGCTTTGGAGGGAGGGAGAAACTGTTTTTT
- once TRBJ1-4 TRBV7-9 CASMGSNEKLFF TGTGCCAGCATGGGCAGTAATGAAAAACTGTTTTTT
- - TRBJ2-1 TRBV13 CASNWGSEGNEQFF TGTGCCAGCAATTGGGGCAGCGAGGGGAATGAGCAGTTCTTC
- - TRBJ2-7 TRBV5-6 CASSLGTRVYEQYF TGTGCCAGCAGCTTGGGAACACGTGTCTACGAGCAGTACTTC
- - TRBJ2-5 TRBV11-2 CASRNLSGVAKETQYF TGTGCCAGCAGAAATCTTTCGGGAGTTGCGAAGGAGACCCAGTACTTC
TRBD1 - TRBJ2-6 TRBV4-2 CASSRRGTGGTGANVLTF TGTGCCAGCAGCCGGCGAGGGACAGGGGGCACTGGGGCCAACGTCCTGACTTTC
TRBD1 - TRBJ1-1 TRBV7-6 CASSPLGTANTEAFF TGTGCCAGCAGCCCCCTCGGGACAGCGAACACTGAAGCTTTCTTT
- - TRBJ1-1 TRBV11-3 CASSFAGRTEAFF TGTGCCAGCAGCTTCGCAGGGAGGACTGAAGCTTTCTTT
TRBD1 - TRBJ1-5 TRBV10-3 CATGGQGAGNQPQHF TGTGCCACCGGGGGACAGGGGGCGGGAAATCAGCCCCAGCATTTT
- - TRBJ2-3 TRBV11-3 CASSPGGGRTDTQYF TGTGCCAGCAGCCCCGGAGGTGGACGCACAGATACGCAGTATTTT
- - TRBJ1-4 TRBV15 CATSPAGSEKLFF TGTGCCACCAGCCCGGCGGGGTCTGAAAAACTGTTTTTT
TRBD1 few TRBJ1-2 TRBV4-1 CASSQSTGGLGYTF TGCGCCAGCAGTCAATCGACAGGGGGCCTTGGCTACACCTTC
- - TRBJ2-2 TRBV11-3 CASSSGLSGGTGELFF TGTGCCAGCAGCTCGGGACTCAGCGGTGGCACCGGGGAGCTGTTTTTT
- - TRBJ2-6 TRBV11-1 CASSVSGGANVLTF TGTGCCAGCAGCGTTAGCGGAGGGGCCAACGTCCTGACTTTC
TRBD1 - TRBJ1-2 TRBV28 CASSPLDRASYGYTF TGTGCCAGCAGTCCCCTGGACAGGGCAAGCTATGGCTACACCTTC
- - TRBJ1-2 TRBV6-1 CASSEVGGGYGYTF TGTGCCAGCAGTGAAGTGGGGGGGGGCTATGGCTACACCTTC
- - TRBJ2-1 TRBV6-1 CASSEAGTSSGYEQFF TGTGCCAGCAGTGAAGCTGGGACCTCGAGTGGATATGAGCAGTTCTTC
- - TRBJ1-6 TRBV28 CASRVYNSPLHF TGTGCCAGCAGGGTTTATAATTCACCCCTCCACTTT
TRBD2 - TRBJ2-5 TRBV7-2 CASSLDRGGEETQYF TGTGCCAGCAGCTTGGATCGGGGGGGCGAGGAGACCCAGTACTTC
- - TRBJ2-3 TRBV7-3 CASSLGYTDTQYF TGTGCCAGCAGCTTAGGGTACACAGATACGCAGTATTTT
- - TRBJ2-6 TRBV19 CASSIGQFSGANVLTF TGTGCCAGTAGTATCGGGCAATTCTCTGGGGCCAACGTCCTGACTTTC
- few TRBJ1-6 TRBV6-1 CASSGTDVSSPLHF TGTGCCAGCAGTGGGACAGACGTGAGTTCACCCCTCCACTTT
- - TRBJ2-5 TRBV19 CASSLGGMLKTQYF TGTGCCAGTAGTCTAGGAGGGATGTTAAAGACCCAGTACTTC
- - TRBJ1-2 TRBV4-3 CASSQEYSNGYTF TGCGCCAGCAGCCAAGAATACAGCAATGGCTACACCTTC
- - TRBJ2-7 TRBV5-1 CASSSGAAQGPPYEQYF TGCGCCAGCAGCTCTGGGGCGGCGCAGGGCCCCCCCTACGAGCAGTACTTC
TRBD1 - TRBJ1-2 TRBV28 CASSLYLQGGYYGYTF TGTGCCAGCAGTTTATACCTGCAGGGGGGATACTATGGCTACACCTTC
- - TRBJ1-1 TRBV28 CASSPPGGGGIEAFF TGTGCCAGCAGTCCCCCAGGTGGGGGGGGGATTGAAGCTTTCTTT
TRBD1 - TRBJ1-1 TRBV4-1 CASSHDSTGGLVSNTEAFF TGCGCCAGCAGCCATGATTCGACAGGGGGCCTAGTATCTAACACTGAAGCTTTCTTT
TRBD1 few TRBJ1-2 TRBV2 CASREPGQGIRGYTF TGTGCCAGCAGGGAACCGGGACAGGGGATCCGGGGCTACACCTTC
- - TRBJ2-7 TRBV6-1 CASSRDPGSSYEQYF TGTGCCAGCAGCCGCGACCCGGGCAGCTCCTACGAGCAGTACTTC
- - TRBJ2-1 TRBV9 CASSRNPTPSNEQFF TGTGCCAGCTCTAGAAACCCCACCCCGAGCAATGAGCAGTTCTTC
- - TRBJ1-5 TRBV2 CASGPHNQPQHF TGTGCCAGCGGGCCGCACAATCAGCCCCAGCATTTT
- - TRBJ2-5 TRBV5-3 CARSRRVQETQYF TGTGCCAGAAGCCGGAGAGTACAAGAGACCCAGTACTTC